This T cell receptor beta chain was identified in a study of graft-versus-host responses after intestinal transplantation. Germline CDR1 reads SGHNT; CDR2 reads YYREEE (reference sequence). The CDR3 is 14 amino acids. Trimming took off 1 base at V and 3 bases at J, with 10 bases between the two ends. Processing released intraepithelial and lamina propria lymphocytes from the graft tissue. Profiling relied on immunoSEQ multiplex PCR, and the TCRdb table lists in-frame clones only, not all of them. This sample carries 4,000 to 5,500 clones, 65% to 80% of them seen once, and the ten largest clones take around 7.3%.

The clonotype originates from a human patient who received an intestinal transplant, so some T cells may come from the graft donor. This sequence joins TRBV5-4 and TRBJ2-5; TRBD1 is a possible D gene (7 bases). The sequencing used ileum tissue, collected about 130 days after intestinal transplantation. The CDR3 DNA sequence: TGTGCCAGCAGCTTGTCAGGGGGGAAAGAGACCCAGTACTTC. Protein sequence: CASSLSGGKETQYF.